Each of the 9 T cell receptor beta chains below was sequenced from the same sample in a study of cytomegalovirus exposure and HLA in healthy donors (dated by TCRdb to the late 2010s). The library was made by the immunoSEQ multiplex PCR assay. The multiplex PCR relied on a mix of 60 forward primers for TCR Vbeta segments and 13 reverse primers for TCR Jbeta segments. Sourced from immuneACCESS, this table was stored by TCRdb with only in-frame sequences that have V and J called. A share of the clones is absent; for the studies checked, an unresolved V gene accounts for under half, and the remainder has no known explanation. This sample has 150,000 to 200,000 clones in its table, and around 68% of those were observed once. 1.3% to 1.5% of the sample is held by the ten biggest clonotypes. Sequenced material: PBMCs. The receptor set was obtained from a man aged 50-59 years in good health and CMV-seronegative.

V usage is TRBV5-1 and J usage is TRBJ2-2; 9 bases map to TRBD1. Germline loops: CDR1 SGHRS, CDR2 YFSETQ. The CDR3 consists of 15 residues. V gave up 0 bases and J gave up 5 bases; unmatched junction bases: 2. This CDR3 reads CASSLGDRVTGELFF. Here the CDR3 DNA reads TGCGCCAGCAGCTTGGGGGACAGGGTAACCGGGGAGCTGTTTTTT.

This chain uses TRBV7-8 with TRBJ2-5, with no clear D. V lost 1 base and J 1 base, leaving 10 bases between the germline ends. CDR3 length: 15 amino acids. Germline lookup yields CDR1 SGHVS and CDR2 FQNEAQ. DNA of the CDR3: TGTGCCAGCAGCTTAGGAATGGGCCCCCAAGAGACCCAGTACTTC. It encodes CASSLGMGPQETQYF. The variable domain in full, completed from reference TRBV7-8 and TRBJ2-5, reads GAGVSQSPRYKVAKRGQDVALRCDPISGHVSLFWYQQALGQGPEFLTYFQNEAQLDKSGLPSDRFFAERPEGSVSTLKIQRTQQEDSAVYLCASSLGMGPQETQYFGPGTRLLVL.

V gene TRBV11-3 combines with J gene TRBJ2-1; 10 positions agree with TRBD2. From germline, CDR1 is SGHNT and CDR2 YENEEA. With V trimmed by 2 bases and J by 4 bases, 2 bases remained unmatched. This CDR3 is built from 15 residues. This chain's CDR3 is CASSLHSGGYNEQFF. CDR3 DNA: TGTGCCAGCAGCTTACATAGCGGGGGGTACAATGAGCAGTTCTTC.

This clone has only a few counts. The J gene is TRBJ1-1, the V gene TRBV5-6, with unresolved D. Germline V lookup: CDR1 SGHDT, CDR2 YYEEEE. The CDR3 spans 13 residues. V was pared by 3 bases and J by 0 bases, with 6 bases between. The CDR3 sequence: CASSSYMNTEAFF. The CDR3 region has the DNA TGTGCCAGCAGCTCATACATGAACACTGAAGCTTTCTTT. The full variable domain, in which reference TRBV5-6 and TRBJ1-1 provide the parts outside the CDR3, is DAGVTQSPTHLIKTRGQQVTLRCSPKSGHDTVSWYQQALGQGPQFIFQYYEEEERQRGNFPDRFSGHQFPNYSSELNVNALLLGDSALYLCASSSYMNTEAFFGQGTRLTVV.

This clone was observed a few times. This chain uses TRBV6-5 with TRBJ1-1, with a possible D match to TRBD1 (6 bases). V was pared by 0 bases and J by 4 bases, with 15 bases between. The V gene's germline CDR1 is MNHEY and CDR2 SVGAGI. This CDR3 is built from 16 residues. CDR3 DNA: TGTGCCAGCAGTTACTCGAACCAGGGGCTGAGCACTGAAGCTTTCTTT. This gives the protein CASSYSNQGLSTEAFF.

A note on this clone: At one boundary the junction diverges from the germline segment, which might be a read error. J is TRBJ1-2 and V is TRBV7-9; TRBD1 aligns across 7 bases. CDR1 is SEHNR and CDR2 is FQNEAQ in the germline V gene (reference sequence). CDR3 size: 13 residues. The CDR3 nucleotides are TGTTCCAGCAGCTTACAGGGGCGCTATGGCTACACCTTC. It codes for CSSSLQGRYGYTF.

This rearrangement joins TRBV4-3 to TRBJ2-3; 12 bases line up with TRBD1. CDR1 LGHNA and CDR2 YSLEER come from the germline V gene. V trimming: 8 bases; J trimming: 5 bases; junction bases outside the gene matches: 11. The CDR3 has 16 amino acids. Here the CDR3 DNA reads TGCGCCAGCCAGCTTTTGAGGGACAGGGGGCAAGATACGCAGTATTTT. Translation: CASQLLRDRGQDTQYF.

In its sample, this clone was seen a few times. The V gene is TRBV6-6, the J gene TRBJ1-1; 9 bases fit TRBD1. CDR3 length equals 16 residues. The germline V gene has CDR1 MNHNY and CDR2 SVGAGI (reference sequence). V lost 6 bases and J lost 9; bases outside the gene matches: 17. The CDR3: CASRVLPGQGIPQAFF. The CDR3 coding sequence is TGTGCCAGCAGAGTTCTCCCGGGACAGGGAATCCCCCAAGCTTTCTTT.

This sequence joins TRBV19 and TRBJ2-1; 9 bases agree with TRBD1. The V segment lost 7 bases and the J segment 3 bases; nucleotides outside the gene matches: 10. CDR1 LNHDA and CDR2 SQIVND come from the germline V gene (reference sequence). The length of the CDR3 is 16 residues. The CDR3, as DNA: TGTGCCAGTACCCTCAGACAGGGGGACGGCTACAATGAGCAGTTCTTC. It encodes CASTLRQGDGYNEQFF.